These T cell receptor beta chains were read from a single sample in a study of T-cell reconstitution after alpha-beta-depleted transplantation in children. TCRdb fed the PCR reads into MiXCR, producing one record per CDR3 protein. The data hold about 870,000 distinct CDR3 sequences, with approximately 15% observed a single time. The starting material was PBMCs, mostly from graft donor cells, obtained 360 days after TCRalphabeta/CD19-depleted stem cell transplant. Receptors originate from a male patient younger than 18 who had a stem cell transplant for acute lymphoblastic leukemia, so the T cells may come from the graft donor. Each CDR3 is given with its conserved first and last residue. The D gene is left open where the match is weak. Clone size, where shown, is once, few, many, or a class for clones that have expanded.

-,TRBV14,TRBJ2-1,-,CASSQIFADSYNEQFF,TGTGCCAGCAGCCAAATATTTGCGGACTCCTACAATGAGCAGTTCTTC
-,TRBV20-1,TRBJ1-2,-,CSGMTGDYGYTF,TGCAGTGGAATGACAGGCGATTATGGCTACACCTTC
few,TRBV6-2/TRBV6-3,TRBJ1-5,-,CASSFPGQLRPQHF,TGTGCCAGCAGTTTTCCGGGACAACTCCGGCCCCAGCATTTT
many,TRBV3-1,TRBJ2-3,-,CASSRQSTDTQYF,TGTGCCAGCAGCCGTCAGAGCACAGATACGCAGTATTTT
-,TRBV27,TRBJ2-7,TRBD2,CASSLSIMGTSGGLQYF,TGTGCCAGCAGTTTATCGATAATGGGGACTAGCGGGGGATTACAGTACTTC
many,TRBV2,TRBJ2-3,TRBD1,CASSVKGAEDTQYF,TGTGCCAGCAGTGTGAAGGGGGCGGAAGATACGCAGTATTTT
few,TRBV20-1,TRBJ1-5,TRBD1,CSARMTGSNQPQHF,TGCAGTGCTAGGATGACAGGGTCCAATCAGCCCCAGCATTTT
many,TRBV12-3/TRBV12-4,TRBJ1-5,-,CASSLGRAQHF,TGTGCCAGCAGTTTGGGCAGGGCCCAGCATTTT
few,TRBV5-1,TRBJ2-4,-,CASSLFLDSIQYF,TGCGCCAGCAGCTTGTTTCTGGACAGCATTCAGTACTTC
-,TRBV5-1,TRBJ2-4,TRBD1,CASTTGGASSAKNIQYF,TGCGCCAGTACGACAGGGGGCGCGAGTTCTGCCAAAAACATTCAGTACTTC
few,TRBV12-5,TRBJ2-1,TRBD2,CASGSPGRALDNEQFF,TGTGCTAGTGGTAGCCCCGGGAGGGCCCTCGACAATGAGCAGTTCTTC
few,TRBV20-1,TRBJ2-7,TRBD2,CSARFAGGPHEQYF,TGCAGTGCTAGGTTCGCGGGAGGGCCTCACGAGCAGTACTTC
-,TRBV11-2,TRBJ2-1,-,CASSLDGLGSNEQFF,TGTGCCAGCAGCTTAGATGGCCTAGGCTCCAATGAGCAGTTCTTC
few,TRBV20-1,TRBJ1-1,TRBD1,CSAKRQGNTEAFF,TGCAGTGCAAAAAGACAGGGGAACACTGAAGCTTTCTTT
-,TRBV14,TRBJ2-5,-,CASSQGVIGAPKYF,TGTGCCAGCAGCCAAGGGGTCATTGGCGCCCCTAAGTACTTC
few,TRBV7-6,TRBJ2-7,TRBD2,CASSPGLARSYEQYF,TGTGCCAGCAGCCCAGGACTAGCGAGAAGCTACGAGCAGTACTTC
-,TRBV11-2,TRBJ2-4,-,CASRGVVKNIQYF,TGTGCCAGCCGTGGGGTGGTCAAAAACATTCAGTACTTC
few,TRBV7-9,TRBJ2-1,TRBD2,CASTHRLAGGYNEQFF,TGTGCCAGCACCCATCGGCTAGCGGGAGGGTACAATGAGCAGTTCTTC
many,TRBV20-1,TRBJ1-1,-,CSARGQNTEAFF,TGCAGTGCTAGAGGTCAGAACACTGAAGCTTTCTTT
few,TRBV3-1,TRBJ2-1,-,CASSQEGWAEYDEQFF,TGTGCCAGCAGCCAAGAAGGTTGGGCAGAGTACGATGAGCAGTTCTTC
few,TRBV4-1,TRBJ2-7,TRBD2,CASSQEQAGGHVSYEQYF,TGCGCCAGCAGCCAAGAACAAGCGGGAGGGCATGTTTCGTACGAGCAGTACTTC
once,TRBV6-5,TRBJ1-2,-,CASSYSTGPASHYGYTF,TGTGCCAGCAGTTACTCGACGGGACCGGCCTCTCACTATGGCTACACCTTC
-,TRBV21-1,TRBJ2-1,-,CASSKPRQGDRTPKGYNEQFF,TGTGCCAGCAGCAAACCGCGGCAGGGGGACAGGACTCCAAAGGGCTACAATGAGCAGTTCTTC
few,TRBV7-3,TRBJ1-1,-,CASSLSPWDTEAFF,TGTGCCAGCAGCTTATCCCCGTGGGACACTGAAGCTTTCTTT
few,TRBV6-1,TRBJ1-2,TRBD1,CASRFSDRDHYGYTF,TGTGCCAGCAGATTTTCGGACAGGGACCACTATGGCTACACCTTC
few,TRBV5-4,TRBJ2-1,-,CASSSYPGVPNEQFF,TGTGCCAGCAGCTCGTACCCGGGTGTCCCCAATGAGCAGTTCTTC
many,TRBV5-1,TRBJ1-5,-,CASSEERNQPQHF,TGCGCCAGCTCTGAGGAGCGCAATCAGCCCCAGCATTTT
-,TRBV7-3,TRBJ2-1,TRBD2,CASSPYSGRAYEQFF,TGTGCCAGCAGCCCCTACAGCGGGAGGGCGTATGAGCAGTTCTTC
-,TRBV12-3/TRBV12-4,TRBJ1-2,-,CASSLRGYGDYGYTF,TGTGCCAGCAGTTTAAGGGGCTATGGCGACTATGGCTACACCTTC
-,TRBV20-1,TRBJ2-7,TRBD2,CSARDLAGDEQYF,TGCAGTGCTAGGGACCTAGCGGGAGACGAGCAGTACTTC
-,TRBV20-1,TRBJ2-7,TRBD2,CSANGIIGGAGLNEQYF,TGCAGTGCTAACGGCATAATTGGGGGAGCGGGGTTGAACGAGCAGTACTTC